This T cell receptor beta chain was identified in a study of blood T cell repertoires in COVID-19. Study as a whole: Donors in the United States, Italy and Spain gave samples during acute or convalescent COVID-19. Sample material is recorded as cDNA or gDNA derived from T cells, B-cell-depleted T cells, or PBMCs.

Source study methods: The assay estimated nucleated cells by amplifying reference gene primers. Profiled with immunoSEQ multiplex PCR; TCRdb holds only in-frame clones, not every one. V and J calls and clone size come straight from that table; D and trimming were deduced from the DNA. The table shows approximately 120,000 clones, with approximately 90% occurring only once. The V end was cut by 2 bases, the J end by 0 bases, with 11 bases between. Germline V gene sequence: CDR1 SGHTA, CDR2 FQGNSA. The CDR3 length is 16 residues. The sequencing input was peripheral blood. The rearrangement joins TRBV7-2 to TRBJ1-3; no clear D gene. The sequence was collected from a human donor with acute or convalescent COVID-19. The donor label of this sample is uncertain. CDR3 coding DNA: TGTGCCAGCAGCTTATTTGGCAGTCGCTCTGGAAACACCATATATTTT. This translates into CASSLFGSRSGNTIYF.